This T cell receptor beta chain originates from a study of blood T cell repertoires in COVID-19. Germline V gene sequence: CDR1 WNHNN, CDR2 SYGVQD (reference sequence). Unmatched junction bases numbered 23, after V lost 7 bases and J lost 6 bases. The CDR3 length is 18 residues. Repertoires were generated with immunoSEQ multiplex PCR, while TCRdb's copy carries only in-frame clones and drops some. The sample comprises 150,000 to 200,000 clones, around 89% of which are singletons, and less than 0.85% rests with the top ten. This rearrangement joins TRBV10-1 to TRBJ2-7, with 8 nucleotides matching TRBD2. Specimen: PBMCs or T cells enriched from blood (not recorded which). This TCR was recovered from a woman under 30 who had recovered from COVID-19. CDR3 sequence reads: CASTVAPLEEREKTEQYF. The CDR3 DNA sequence: TGCGCCAGCACCGTTGCTCCCCTTGAGGAGCGGGAGAAAACCGAGCAGTACTTC.